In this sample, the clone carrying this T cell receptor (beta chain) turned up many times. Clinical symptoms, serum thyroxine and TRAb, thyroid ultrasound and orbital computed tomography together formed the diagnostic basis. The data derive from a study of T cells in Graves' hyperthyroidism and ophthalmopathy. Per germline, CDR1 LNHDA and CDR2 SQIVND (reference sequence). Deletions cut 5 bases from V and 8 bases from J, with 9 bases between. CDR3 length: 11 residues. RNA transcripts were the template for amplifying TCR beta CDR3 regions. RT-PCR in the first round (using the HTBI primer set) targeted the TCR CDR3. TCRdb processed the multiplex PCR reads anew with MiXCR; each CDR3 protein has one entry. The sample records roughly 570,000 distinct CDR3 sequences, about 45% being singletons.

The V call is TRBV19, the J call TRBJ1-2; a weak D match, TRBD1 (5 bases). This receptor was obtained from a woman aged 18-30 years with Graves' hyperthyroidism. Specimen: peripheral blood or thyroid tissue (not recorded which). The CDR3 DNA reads TGTGCCAGTAGTGGGGCTGGCGGCTACACCTTC. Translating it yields CASSGAGGYTF.